These 25 T cell receptor beta chains came from one sample sequenced in a study of blood T cell repertoires in COVID-19. The assay was immunoSEQ multiplex PCR, and TCRdb's table has in-frame clones only and misses some. The data hold under 300,000 clones, with roughly 91% observed a single time. Sequenced input: PBMCs or T cells enriched from blood (not recorded which). Receptors were obtained from a woman aged 55-69 years in a cohort exposed to, infected with or recovered from COVID-19 (not recorded which).

This chain connects TRBV7-9 to TRBJ2-5; 9 bases match TRBD2. The CDR3 has 14 residues. Trimming at V came to 4 bases and at J to 4 bases, leaving 4 bases not matched to a gene. Germline CDR1 and CDR2: SEHNR and FQNEAQ (reference sequence). CDR3 in amino acids: CASSSSGRTETQYF. The CDR3 DNA follows: TGTGCCAGCAGCTCAAGCGGGAGGACAGAGACCCAGTACTTC.

The chain links TRBV3-1 (or the pseudogene TRBV3-2) to TRBJ1-1, with D uncertain. Germline values: CDR1 LGHDT, CDR2 YNNKEL (reference sequence). V was pared by 2 bases and J by 4 bases, with 2 bases between. There are 11 residues in the CDR3. As DNA, the CDR3 is TGTGCCAGCAGCCAACTCACTGAAGCTTTCTTT. This gives the protein CASSQLTEAFF.

The rearrangement uses TRBV7-9 and TRBJ2-7, with 9 bases fitting TRBD1. Germline-derived CDR1 and CDR2 are SEHNR and FQNEAQ (reference sequence). The CDR3 loop spans 16 amino acids. V shed 1 base, J shed 5 bases, and the junction held 9 bases outside the gene matches. The DNA of the CDR3 is TGTGCCAGCAGCTTAGGAGAGTGGGGACAGGGAAACGAGCAGTACTTC. Its protein is CASSLGEWGQGNEQYF.

V is TRBV28 and J is TRBJ1-5; a weak D match, TRBD1 (6 bases). This CDR3 spans 16 amino acids. With 1 base removed from V and 2 bases from J, the gap between germline ends came to 12 bases. The germline CDR1 and CDR2 sequences are MDHEN and SYDVKM. CDR3: CASSLYRVRGNQPQHF. The CDR3 nucleotides read TGTGCCAGCAGTTTATACAGGGTCCGGGGCAATCAGCCCCAGCATTTT. The entire variable domain, with the rest obtained from reference TRBV28 and TRBJ1-5, is as follows: DVKVTQSSRYLVKRTGEKVFLECVQDMDHENMFWYRQDPGLGLRLIYFSYDVKMKEKGDIPEGYSVSREKKERFSLILESASTNQTSMYLCASSLYRVRGNQPQHFGDGTRLSIL.

The chain employs TRBV6-5 and TRBJ1-2, with 7 positions matching TRBD1. Germline assignment: CDR1 MNHEY and CDR2 SVGAGI. The CDR3 sequence is 16 residues long. V gave up 0 bases and J gave up 4 bases; unmatched junction bases: 8. CDR3 nucleotides: TGTGCCAGCAGTTACTCGGTTATCGGGACAGCCTATGGCTACACCTTC. Its protein product is CASSYSVIGTAYGYTF.

The chain is built from TRBV7-6 and TRBJ1-3; 11 nucleotides agree with TRBD1. CDR1 SGHVS and CDR2 FNYEAQ come from the germline V gene. V shed 1 base, J shed 1 base, and the junction held 6 bases outside the gene matches. The CDR3 length is 18 residues. The CDR3 loop is CASSLDPGQGASGNTIYF. As DNA, the CDR3 is TGTGCCAGCAGCTTAGATCCTGGACAGGGGGCATCTGGAAACACCATATATTTT.

The CDR3 loop reads CASSFMDGDSGNTIYF. The DNA for the CDR3 is TGTGCCAGCAGCTTCATGGACGGGGACTCTGGAAACACCATATATTTT. The chain recombines TRBV7-8 with TRBJ1-3, with D hard to call. Trimming removed 3 bases from V and 0 bases from J, with 12 bases in between. CDR3 length: 16 amino acids. Germline CDR1 reads SGHVS; CDR2 reads FQNEAQ.

The V call is TRBV7-6, the J call TRBJ2-1, with 14 bases fitting TRBD2. Trimming took 5 bases from V and 5 from J; bases not matched to a gene: 5. Germline V gene lookup returns CDR1 SGHVS and CDR2 FNYEAQ. The CDR3 extends over 16 amino acids. The CDR3 DNA follows: TGTGCCAGCAGCCTCGGACTAGCGGGAGGACACAATGAGCAGTTCTTC. It is translated as CASSLGLAGGHNEQFF.

The chain uses TRBV5-1 and TRBJ1-2; a weak D match, TRBD1 (5 bases). V was shortened by 3 bases and J by 7 bases, with 13 bases between the two germline ends. CDR1 SGHRS and CDR2 YFSETQ come from the germline V gene. This CDR3 contains 13 residues. This CDR3 reads CASSSQGDSGYTF. The CDR3 DNA sequence: TGCGCCAGCAGCTCGCAAGGGGATTCTGGCTACACCTTC.

The rearrangement uses TRBV3-1 (or the pseudogene TRBV3-2) and TRBJ1-4, with D perhaps TRBD1 (6 bases). CDR1 and CDR2 (germline): LGHDT, YNNKEL (reference sequence). This CDR3 comprises 15 residues. Trimming shortened V by 1 base and J by 2 bases, and 8 bases separated the two germline ends. DNA of the CDR3: TGTGCCAGCAGCCAAGCAGGGGCCACTAATGAAAAACTGTTTTTT. Protein product: CASSQAGATNEKLFF.

This chain connects TRBV6-5 to TRBJ2-1; a weak D match, TRBD1 (6 bases). V was clipped by 6 bases and J by 5 bases, with 8 bases between them. The length of the CDR3 is 12 residues. Germline V CDR1 and CDR2: MNHEY, SVGAGI. The CDR3 sequence: CASRKGDNEQFF. The CDR3 DNA sequence: TGTGCCAGCAGGAAGGGGGACAATGAGCAGTTCTTC.

V is TRBV11-2 and J is TRBJ1-2; the match to TRBD1 covers 9 bases. The CDR3 loop spans 18 amino acids. The germline V gene has CDR1 SGHAT and CDR2 FQNNGV. With 2 bases clipped from V and 4 bases from J, the junction kept 14 bases outside the gene matches. The CDR3 reads CASSLREGTGGHSYGYTF. DNA for the CDR3: TGTGCCAGCAGCTTAAGGGAGGGCACAGGGGGCCATAGCTATGGCTACACCTTC.

This clone was recorded once. The chain has TRBV7-2 and TRBJ2-2; tentatively, D is TRBD2 (6 bases). There are 13 residues in the CDR3. Germline loops: CDR1 SGHTA, CDR2 FQGNSA. The germline V and J ends were trimmed by 10 bases and 4 bases, with 13 bases remaining between them. For the CDR3, the DNA is TGTGCCACCCGGACTACCGGCACCGGGGAGCTGTTTTTT. Its translation: CATRTTGTGELFF.

This chain joins TRBV28 and TRBJ1-4; D not certain. CDR1 is MDHEN and CDR2 is SYDVKM in the germline V gene. V gave up 6 bases and J gave up 12 bases, with 17 bases separating them. The CDR3 has 13 amino acids. The CDR3 region has the DNA TGTGCCAGCAGCCTTAATACCCTAGGTCAACTGTTTTTT. Residues: CASSLNTLGQLFF.

This clone has a handful of counts. This rearrangement joins TRBV4-2 to TRBJ2-1; possible D gene TRBD1, 6 bases. V was clipped by 4 bases and J by 5 bases, with 12 bases between them. This CDR3 contains 14 residues. Germline V gives CDR1 LGHNA, CDR2 YNFKEQ. The CDR3 region has the DNA TGTGCCAGCAGCCGAGTGGGGGCCCACAATGAGCAGTTCTTC. This codes for CASSRVGAHNEQFF.

This sequence joins TRBV19 and TRBJ2-7, with a tentative D call TRBD1 (6 bases). In germline, CDR1 is LNHDA, CDR2 SQIVND (reference sequence). The germline V and J ends were trimmed by 6 bases and 1 base, with 13 bases remaining between them. The CDR3 sequence is 14 residues long. The CDR3 DNA reads as TGTGCCAGTAGCACCGGACAGTTTTCCTACGAGCAGTACTTC. It codes for CASSTGQFSYEQYF.

The rearrangement uses TRBV27 and TRBJ1-1; D is possibly TRBD1 (5 bases). This CDR3 contains 13 residues. Trimming took 6 bases from V and 5 from J, leaving 13 bases between them. Germline CDR1 reads MNHEY; CDR2 reads SMNVEV (reference sequence). CDR3 DNA sequence: TGTGCCAGCAGGATGCAGGGTGGAACTGAAGCTTTCTTT. Amino acid sequence: CASRMQGGTEAFF.

The chain employs TRBV6-5 and TRBJ1-5, with D unclear. This CDR3 comprises 13 residues. CDR1 MNHEY and CDR2 SVGAGI come from the germline V gene. V lost 8 bases to trimming and J lost 3 bases, with 11 bases between them. The CDR3 protein is CASQVTINQPQHF. The CDR3 nucleotides are TGTGCCAGCCAGGTCACCATCAATCAGCCCCAGCATTTT.

This clone was detected only once. V gene TRBV27 combines with J gene TRBJ1-5, with D perhaps TRBD1 (5 bases). The CDR3 extends over 14 amino acids. V was pared by 4 bases and J by 5 bases, with 12 bases between. The V gene's germline CDR1 is MNHEY and CDR2 SMNVEV (reference sequence). The chain's CDR3 is CASSSVRVDQPQHF. CDR3 bases: TGTGCCAGCAGTTCAGTCAGGGTCGATCAGCCCCAGCATTTT.

This clone was seen once. The chain joins TRBV28 to TRBJ1-1, with D perhaps TRBD1 (5 bases). Trimming cost V 2 bases and J 5 bases, with 15 bases left between them. There are 15 residues in the CDR3. Germline V gives CDR1 MDHEN, CDR2 SYDVKM. For the CDR3, the DNA is TGTGCCAGCAGTTTACCCCCCGCGGGGGGAACTGAAGCTTTCTTT. As protein: CASSLPPAGGTEAFF. Looking up the rest from reference TRBV28 and TRBJ1-1 gives the full variable domain: DVKVTQSSRYLVKRTGEKVFLECVQDMDHENMFWYRQDPGLGLRLIYFSYDVKMKEKGDIPEGYSVSREKKERFSLILESASTNQTSMYLCASSLPPAGGTEAFFGQGTRLTVV.

V usage is TRBV2 and J usage is TRBJ2-3; the match to TRBD1 covers 7 bases. The CDR3 extends over 12 amino acids. Germline CDR1 and CDR2: SNHLY and FYNNEI. V lost 5 bases to trimming and J lost 11 bases; unmatched junction nucleotides: 7. The CDR3 region is CASSPDRVKQYF. The CDR3 region has the DNA TGTGCCAGCAGTCCCGACAGGGTAAAGCAGTATTTT.

The V gene is TRBV25-1, the J gene TRBJ1-6, with a tentative D call TRBD1 (5 bases). From germline, CDR1 is MGHDK and CDR2 SYGVNS. This CDR3 is 16 amino acids long. Trimming removed 1 base at V and 10 bases at J, with 17 bases between. Here the CDR3 reads CASSESQGPGSSPLHF. The CDR3 DNA follows: TGTGCCAGCAGTGAATCCCAGGGTCCCGGGTCCTCACCCCTCCACTTT. Full variable domain (rest looked up from reference TRBV25-1 and TRBJ1-6): EADIYQTPRYLVIGTGKKITLECSQTMGHDKMYWYQQDPGMELHLIHYSYGVNSTEKGDLSSESTVSRIRTEHFPLTLESARPSHTSQYLCASSESQGPGSSPLHFGNGTRLTVT.

This clone has just one count. This rearrangement joins TRBV6-6 to TRBJ1-2; 8 bases agree with TRBD1. Trimming took 6 bases from V and 2 from J; bases not matched to a gene: 5. From germline, CDR1 is MNHNY and CDR2 SVGAGI (reference sequence). The CDR3 runs to 14 residues. The CDR3 sequence is CASRERTGNYGYTF. Written as DNA, the CDR3 is TGTGCCAGCAGGGAGAGGACAGGGAACTATGGCTACACCTTC.

The chain uses TRBV7-2 and TRBJ2-1, with 9 bases identical to TRBD2. Germline V CDR1 and CDR2: SGHTA, FQGNSA. Unmatched junction bases numbered 18, after V lost 2 bases and J lost 7 bases. CDR3 length: 19 amino acids. The CDR3 DNA follows: TGTGCCAGCAGCTTAATCGGGGGTAGCGGGAGATTAATTCCTAATGAGCAGTTCTTC. Protein: CASSLIGGSGRLIPNEQFF.

The gene calls are TRBV19 and TRBJ1-5; D is perhaps TRBD1 (6 bases). V shed 7 bases and J shed 6 bases, with 19 bases lying between them. Germline V gene data show CDR1 as LNHDA and CDR2 as SQIVND (reference sequence). This CDR3 spans 15 amino acids. CDR3 nucleotides: TGTGCCAGTACCAGGGCTGGGGGCTCGGGTCAGCCCCAGCATTTT. Translation gives CASTRAGGSGQPQHF.